A single T cell receptor (beta chain) is shown here with its context. Its antigen has not been determined. Base qualities are not recorded, but no much larger clone differs from it by a single base. Libraries were prepared through the immunoSEQ multiplex PCR assay. The immuneACCESS repertoire file appears here via TCRdb, limited to in-frame rearrangements. These files lack a portion of the clones; in checked studies, under half of the deficit traces to unresolved V genes, and the cause of the others is not known. The sample data list 14,000 to 15,000 clones, and 80% to 90% of these were observed just once. Around a fifth of the sample is taken by the ten largest. The data belong to a study of T cell changes during pregnancy in multiple sclerosis (dated by TCRdb to between 2018 and 2021). For the wider study: The study looked at changes in the T cell repertoire across pregnancy in women with multiple sclerosis.

The sequencing used CD8+ T cells from peripheral blood mononuclear cells, collected in the first trimester of pregnancy. This TCR came from a female donor with multiple sclerosis, enrolled in a pregnancy study.

The CDR3 loop reads CASSSTGLINYGYTF. Here is the DNA: TGTGCCAGCAGTTCGACAGGTCTTATAAACTATGGCTACACCTTC. The chain is assembled from TRBV27 and TRBJ1-2; perhaps TRBD1 is the D gene, with 6 bases matching. The CDR3 covers 15 residues, taking in both the cysteine and the phenylalanine. The DNA shown is the 45-base CDR3, in frame from base 1. According to the germline V gene (reference sequence), CDR1 reads MNHEY and CDR2 reads SMNVEV. V is cut by 4 bases and J by 2 bases, and the space between the germline ends is 14 bases.